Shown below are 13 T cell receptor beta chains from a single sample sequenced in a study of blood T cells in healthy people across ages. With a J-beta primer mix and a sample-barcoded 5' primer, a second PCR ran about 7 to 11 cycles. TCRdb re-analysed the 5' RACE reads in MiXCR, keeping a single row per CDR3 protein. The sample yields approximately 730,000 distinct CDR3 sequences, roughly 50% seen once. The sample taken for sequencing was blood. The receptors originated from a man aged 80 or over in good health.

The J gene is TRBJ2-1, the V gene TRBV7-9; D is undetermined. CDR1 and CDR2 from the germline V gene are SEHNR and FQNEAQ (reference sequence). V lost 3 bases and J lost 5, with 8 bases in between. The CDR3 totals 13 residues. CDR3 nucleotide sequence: TGTGCCAGCAGCTTGAATACTAACAATGAGCAGTTCTTC. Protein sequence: CASSLNTNNEQFF.

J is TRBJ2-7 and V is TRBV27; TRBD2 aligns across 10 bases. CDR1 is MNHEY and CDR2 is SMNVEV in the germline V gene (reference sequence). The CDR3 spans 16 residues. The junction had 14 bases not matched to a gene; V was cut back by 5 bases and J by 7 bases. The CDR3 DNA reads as TGTGCCAGCAGTGCGAGTCGAGCGGGAGGGCCGGGTGAGCAGTACTTC. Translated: CASSASRAGGPGEQYF.

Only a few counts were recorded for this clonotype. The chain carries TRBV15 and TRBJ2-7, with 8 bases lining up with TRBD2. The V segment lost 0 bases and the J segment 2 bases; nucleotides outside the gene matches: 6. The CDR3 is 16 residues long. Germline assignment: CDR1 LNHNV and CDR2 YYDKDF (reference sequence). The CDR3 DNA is TGTGCCACCAGCAGAGATCAACTAGCGGCACCCTACGAGCAGTACTTC. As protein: CATSRDQLAAPYEQYF.

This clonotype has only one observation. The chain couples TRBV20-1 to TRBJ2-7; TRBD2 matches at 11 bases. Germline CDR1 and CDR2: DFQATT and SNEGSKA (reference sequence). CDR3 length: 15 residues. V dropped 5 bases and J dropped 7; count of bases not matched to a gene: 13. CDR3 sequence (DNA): TGCAGTGCTTCCTCCGGGACTAGCGGAAGAGGGGAGCAGTACTTC. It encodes CSASSGTSGRGEQYF.

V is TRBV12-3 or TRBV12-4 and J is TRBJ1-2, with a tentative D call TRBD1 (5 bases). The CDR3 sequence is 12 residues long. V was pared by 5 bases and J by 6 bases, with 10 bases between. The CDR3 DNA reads TGTGCCAGCAGTCCGGGGCGTCATGGCTACACCTTC. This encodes CASSPGRHGYTF.

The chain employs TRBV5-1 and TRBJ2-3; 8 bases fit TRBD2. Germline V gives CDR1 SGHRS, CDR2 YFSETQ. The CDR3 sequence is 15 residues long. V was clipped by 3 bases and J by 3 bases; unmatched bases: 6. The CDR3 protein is CASSSGLVQTDTQYF. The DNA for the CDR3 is TGCGCCAGCAGCTCGGGACTAGTTCAGACAGATACGCAGTATTTT.

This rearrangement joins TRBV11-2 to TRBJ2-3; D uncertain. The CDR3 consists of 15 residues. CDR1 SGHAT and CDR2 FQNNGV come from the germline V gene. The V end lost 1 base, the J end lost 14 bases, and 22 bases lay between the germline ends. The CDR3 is CASSLGVVMHRYAYF. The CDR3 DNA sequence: TGTGCCAGCAGCTTAGGCGTAGTTATGCACAGATACGCGTATTTT.

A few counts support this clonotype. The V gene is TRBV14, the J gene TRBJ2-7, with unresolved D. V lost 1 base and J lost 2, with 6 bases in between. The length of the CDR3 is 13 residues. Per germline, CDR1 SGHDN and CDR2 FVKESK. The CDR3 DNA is TGTGCCAGCAGCCAAGGAATGGCCTACGAGCAGTACTTC. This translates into CASSQGMAYEQYF.

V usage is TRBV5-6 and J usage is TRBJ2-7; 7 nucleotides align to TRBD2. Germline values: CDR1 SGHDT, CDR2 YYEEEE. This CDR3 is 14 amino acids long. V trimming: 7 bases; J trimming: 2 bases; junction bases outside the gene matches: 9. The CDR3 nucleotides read TGTGCCAGCGTTGGACGGGGACTAACCTACGAGCAGTACTTC. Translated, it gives CASVGRGLTYEQYF.

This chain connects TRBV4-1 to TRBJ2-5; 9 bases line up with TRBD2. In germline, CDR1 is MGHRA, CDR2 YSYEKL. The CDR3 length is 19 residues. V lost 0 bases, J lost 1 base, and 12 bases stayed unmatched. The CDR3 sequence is CASSQEAPLAGRFQETQYF. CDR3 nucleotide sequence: TGCGCCAGCAGCCAAGAGGCCCCGCTAGCGGGACGCTTCCAAGAGACCCAGTACTTC.

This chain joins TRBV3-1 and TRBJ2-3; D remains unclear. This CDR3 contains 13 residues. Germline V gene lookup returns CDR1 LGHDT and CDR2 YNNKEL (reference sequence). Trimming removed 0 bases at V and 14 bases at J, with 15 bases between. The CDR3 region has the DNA TGTGCCAGCAGCCAAGACTCGTTCGGATACGCGTATTTT. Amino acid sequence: CASSQDSFGYAYF.

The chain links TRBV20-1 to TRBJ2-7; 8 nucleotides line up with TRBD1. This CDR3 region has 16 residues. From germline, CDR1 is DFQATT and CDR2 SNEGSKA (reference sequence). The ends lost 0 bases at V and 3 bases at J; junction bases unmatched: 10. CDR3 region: CSARDFKIDRGYEQYF. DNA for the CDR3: TGCAGTGCTAGAGATTTTAAAATAGACAGGGGCTACGAGCAGTACTTC.

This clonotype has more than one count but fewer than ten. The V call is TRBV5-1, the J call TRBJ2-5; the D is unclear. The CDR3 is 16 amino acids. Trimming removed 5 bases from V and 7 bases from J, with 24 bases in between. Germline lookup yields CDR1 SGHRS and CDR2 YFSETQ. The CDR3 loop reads CASSQPSGLTSRTQYF. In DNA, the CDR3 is TGCGCCAGCAGTCAACCCTCGGGCCTCACGTCAAGGACCCAGTACTTC.